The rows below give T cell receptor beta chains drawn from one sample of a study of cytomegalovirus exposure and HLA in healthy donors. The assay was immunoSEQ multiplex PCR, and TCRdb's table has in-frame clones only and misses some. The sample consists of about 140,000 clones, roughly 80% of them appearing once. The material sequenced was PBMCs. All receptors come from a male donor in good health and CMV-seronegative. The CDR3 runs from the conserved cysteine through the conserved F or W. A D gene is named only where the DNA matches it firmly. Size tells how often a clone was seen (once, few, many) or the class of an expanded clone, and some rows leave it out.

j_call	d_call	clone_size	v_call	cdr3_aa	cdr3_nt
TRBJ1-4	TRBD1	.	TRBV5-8	CASSRPLTGGNEKLFF	TGTGCCAGCAGCCGCCCGCTGACAGGGGGTAATGAAAAACTGTTTTTT
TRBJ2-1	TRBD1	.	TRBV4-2	CASSQGPNRGSLGRQFF	TGTGCCAGCAGCCAAGGGCCGAACAGGGGTTCGCTTGGGCGGCAGTTCTTC
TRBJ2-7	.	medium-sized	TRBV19	CATEDTAGTYEQYF	TGTGCCACCGAGGACACTGCTGGGACCTACGAGCAGTACTTC
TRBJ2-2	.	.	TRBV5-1	CASSLVIGNTGELFF	TGCGCCAGCAGCTTGGTCATCGGGAACACCGGGGAGCTGTTTTTT
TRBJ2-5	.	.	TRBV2	CASLPPQGVEFETQYF	TGTGCCAGCCTCCCACCCCAGGGTGTTGAGTTCGAGACCCAGTACTTC
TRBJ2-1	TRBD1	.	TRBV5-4	CASSFSGTGNNEQFF	TGCGCCAGCAGCTTTTCCGGGACAGGGAACAATGAGCAGTTCTTC
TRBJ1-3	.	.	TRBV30	CAWREGNTIYF	TGTGCCTGGAGGGAGGGGAACACCATATATTTT
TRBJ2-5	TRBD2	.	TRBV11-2	CASSLSSGGARETQYF	TGTGCCAGCAGCTTATCTAGCGGGGGAGCGAGGGAGACCCAGTACTTC
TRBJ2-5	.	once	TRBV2	CASIGLPGETQYF	TGTGCCAGCATAGGACTACCGGGAGAGACCCAGTACTTC
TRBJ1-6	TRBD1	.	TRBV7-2	CASSSTRDRGSRNSPLHF	TGTGCCAGCAGCTCCACTCGGGACAGGGGTTCGAGGAATTCACCCCTCCACTTT
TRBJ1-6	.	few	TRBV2	CASSEGPVTLHF	TGTGCCAGCAGTGAGGGGCCAGTCACCCTCCACTTT
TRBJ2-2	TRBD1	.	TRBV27	CATQDRELTGELFF	TGTGCCACCCAGGACAGGGAGTTGACCGGGGAGCTGTTTTTT
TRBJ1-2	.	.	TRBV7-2	CASSRPGFGGYTF	TGTGCCAGCAGCCGCCCAGGGTTTGGTGGCTACACCTTC
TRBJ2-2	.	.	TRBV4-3	CASSQERGGAVNTGELFF	TGCGCCAGCAGCCAAGAACGAGGGGGGGCTGTTAACACCGGGGAGCTGTTTTTT
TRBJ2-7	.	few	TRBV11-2	CASSSPMGRDEQYF	TGTGCCAGCAGCTCACCTATGGGGCGGGACGAGCAGTACTTC
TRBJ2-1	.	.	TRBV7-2	CASSSSTYNEQFF	TGTGCCAGCAGCTCCTCTACCTACAATGAGCAGTTCTTC
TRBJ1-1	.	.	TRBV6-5	CASRTYTGSGTEAFF	TGTGCCAGCAGAACATACACAGGGTCGGGCACTGAAGCTTTCTTT
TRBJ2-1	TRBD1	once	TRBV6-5	CASSYSDRGYNEQFF	TGTGCCAGCAGTTACTCGGACAGGGGATACAATGAGCAGTTCTTC
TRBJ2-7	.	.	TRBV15	CATSRENGHLYEQYF	TGTGCCACCAGCAGAGAAAACGGACACCTATACGAGCAGTACTTC
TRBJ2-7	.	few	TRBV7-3	CASSQGPSSYEQYF	TGTGCCAGCAGCCAGGGTCCAAGCTCCTACGAGCAGTACTTC
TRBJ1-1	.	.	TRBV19	CASSARVANTEAFF	TGTGCCAGTAGTGCCAGGGTGGCGAACACTGAAGCTTTCTTT
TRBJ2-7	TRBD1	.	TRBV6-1	CASSGTGIGIHEQYF	TGTGCCAGCAGTGGGACAGGAATTGGGATCCACGAGCAGTACTTC
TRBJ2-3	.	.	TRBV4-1	CASSQRGLGTDTQYF	TGCGCCAGCAGCCAACGAGGCCTAGGCACAGATACGCAGTATTTT
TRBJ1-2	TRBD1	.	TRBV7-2	CASSLATGGFGYTF	TGTGCCAGCAGCTTAGCGACAGGGGGTTTTGGCTACACCTTC
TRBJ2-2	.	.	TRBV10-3	CAISDRGTGELFF	TGTGCCATCAGTGATCGGGGCACCGGGGAGCTGTTTTTT
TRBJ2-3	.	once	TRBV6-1	CASEGTVSTDTQYF	TGTGCCAGTGAAGGAACAGTTAGCACAGATACGCAGTATTTT
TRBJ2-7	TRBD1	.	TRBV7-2	CASSQGAPRDEQYF	TGTGCCAGCAGCCAGGGGGCCCCAAGGGACGAGCAGTACTTC
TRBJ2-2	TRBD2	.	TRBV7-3	CASSFSGGTPTGELFF	TGTGCCAGCAGCTTTAGCGGGGGGACCCCCACCGGGGAGCTGTTTTTT
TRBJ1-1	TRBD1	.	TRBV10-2	CASSVIGTAMNTEAFF	TGCGCCAGCAGTGTCATCGGGACAGCTATGAACACTGAAGCTTTCTTT
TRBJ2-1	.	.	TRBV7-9	CASSIIQVSSYNEQFF	TGTGCCAGCAGCATCATACAGGTCAGCTCCTACAATGAGCAGTTCTTC
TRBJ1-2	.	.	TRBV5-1	CASSTSDRMYGYTF	TGCGCCAGCTCCACCTCGGACAGAATGTATGGCTACACCTTC
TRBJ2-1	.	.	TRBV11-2	CASRNGTLNEQFF	TGTGCCAGCAGAAACGGGACTCTCAATGAGCAGTTCTTC
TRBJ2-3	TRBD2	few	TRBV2	CASSGSGGPADTQYF	TGTGCCAGCAGCGGGAGCGGGGGGCCCGCAGATACGCAGTATTTT
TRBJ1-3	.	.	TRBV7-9	CASIGNIGLFSGNTIYF	TGTGCCAGCATCGGGAATATTGGGTTGTTCTCTGGAAACACCATATATTTT
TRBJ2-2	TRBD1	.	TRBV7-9	CASSLPGQGYTGELFF	TGTGCCAGCAGCCTACCCGGACAGGGATACACCGGGGAGCTGTTTTTT
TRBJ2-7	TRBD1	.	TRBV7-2	CASSLQAGQGYEQYF	TGTGCCAGCAGCCTACAAGCCGGACAGGGCTACGAGCAGTACTTC
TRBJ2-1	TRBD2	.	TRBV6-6	CASMGGVNYNEQFF	TGTGCCAGCATGGGGGGGGTTAACTACAATGAGCAGTTCTTC
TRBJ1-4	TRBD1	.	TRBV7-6	CASSLATPGTGSEKLFF	TGTGCCAGCAGCTTAGCCACTCCCGGGACAGGGTCCGAAAAACTGTTTTTT
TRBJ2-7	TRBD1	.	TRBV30	CAWNPGGGEQYF	TGTGCCTGGAATCCAGGGGGCGGGGAGCAGTACTTC
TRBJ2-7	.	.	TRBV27	CASSYGQSYEQYF	TGTGCCAGCAGTTACGGACAGAGCTACGAGCAGTACTTC
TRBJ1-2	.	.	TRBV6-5	CASSWIGANLYGYTF	TGTGCCAGCAGTTGGATAGGGGCAAACTTATATGGCTACACCTTC
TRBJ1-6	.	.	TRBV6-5	CASTLGANDNSPLHF	TGTGCCAGCACCCTAGGGGCTAACGATAATTCACCCCTCCACTTT
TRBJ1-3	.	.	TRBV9	CASSLRPGGESGNTIYF	TGTGCCAGCAGCCTCCGCCCGGGAGGGGAATCTGGAAACACCATATATTTT
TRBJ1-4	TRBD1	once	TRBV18	CASSPTDRVTTNEKLFF	TGTGCCAGCTCACCGACCGACAGGGTTACGACTAATGAAAAACTGTTTTTT
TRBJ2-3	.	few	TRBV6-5	CASRGRGQSTDTQYF	TGTGCCAGCAGGGGGAGAGGGCAATCCACAGATACGCAGTATTTT